The 19 T cell receptor beta chains below were found in one sample sequenced in a study of blood T cell repertoires in COVID-19. The assay was immunoSEQ multiplex PCR, and TCRdb's table has in-frame clones only and misses some. The data contain 250,000 to 350,000 clones, around 89% of them singletons. The source material was PBMCs or T cells enriched from blood (not recorded which). The receptors come from a woman aged 18-35 years with acute COVID-19.

V and J are TRBV5-1 and TRBJ2-7; 7 nucleotides agree with TRBD1. Germline V gene sequence: CDR1 SGHRS, CDR2 YFSETQ. This CDR3 is 16 amino acids long. The junction had 13 bases not matched to a gene; V was cut back by 4 bases and J by 3 bases. CDR3 sequence reads: CASSQIGLQGVYEQYF. In nucleotides, the CDR3 is TGCGCCAGCAGCCAAATTGGACTGCAGGGGGTCTACGAGCAGTACTTC. Based on the CDR3 plus reference TRBV5-1 and TRBJ2-7, the full variable domain is KAGVTQTPRYLIKTRGQQVTLSCSPISGHRSVSWYQQTPGQGLQFLFEYFSETQRNKGNFPGRFSGRQFSNSRSEMNVSTLELGDSALYLCASSQIGLQGVYEQYFGPGTRLTVT.

The rearrangement links TRBV11-2 to TRBJ2-7; D call uncertain. The V and J ends lost 1 base and 6 bases respectively, with 10 bases between them. Germline V lookup: CDR1 SGHAT, CDR2 FQNNGV. CDR3 size: 13 residues. DNA for the CDR3: TGTGCCAGCAGCTTAGTATGGAGATTCGAGCAGTACTTC. It yields the protein CASSLVWRFEQYF.

The rearrangement joins TRBV7-8 to TRBJ2-7, with TRBD1 identical over 8 bases. The V gene's germline CDR1 is SGHVS and CDR2 FQNEAQ. The CDR3 has 15 amino acids. V dropped 1 base and J dropped 3; count of bases not matched to a gene: 5. The CDR3 bases are TGTGCCAGCAGCTTAGGCGAGACAGGGGTCTACGAGCAGTACTTC. Translation gives CASSLGETGVYEQYF.

The chain uses TRBV4-3 and TRBJ1-4; TRBD1 aligns across 7 bases. Germline CDR1 LGHNA, CDR2 YSLEER. Trimming removed 3 bases from V and 8 bases from J; junction bases left unmatched: 9. The CDR3 is 15 residues long. The CDR3 DNA follows: TGCGCCAGCAGCCACTCTAGCACAGGGGACGAAAAACTGTTTTTT. Amino acid sequence: CASSHSSTGDEKLFF.

This chain uses TRBV19 with TRBJ2-7, with 8 nucleotides matching TRBD1. The germline V gene encodes CDR1 LNHDA and CDR2 SQIVND (reference sequence). This CDR3 comprises 16 residues. The V gene end was trimmed by 4 bases and the J gene end by 2 bases; junction bases not matched to a gene: 10. The CDR3: CASSTGDRLTTYEQYF. The CDR3 DNA follows: TGTGCCAGTAGTACCGGGGACAGGCTGACAACCTACGAGCAGTACTTC.

The CDR3 DNA follows: TGTGCCAGCAGCACAAAGAGGGCGGGACGTGAGCAGTTCTTC. It yields the protein CASSTKRAGREQFF. The V call is TRBV7-2, the J call TRBJ2-1; maybe TRBD2 (6 bases). The V gene's germline CDR1 is SGHTA and CDR2 FQGNSA. Deletions cut 5 bases from V and 9 bases from J, with 17 bases between. The CDR3 length is 14 residues. Full variable domain (outside the CDR3, taken from reference TRBV7-2 and TRBJ2-1): GAGVSQSPSNKVTEKGKDVELRCDPISGHTALYWYRQSLGQGLEFLIYFQGNSAPDKSGLPSDRFSAERTGGSVSTLTIQRTQQEDSAVYLCASSTKRAGREQFFGPGTRLTVL.

The chain combines TRBV5-1 with TRBJ2-2; tentative D call: TRBD2 (5 bases). V was cut by 4 bases and J by 0 bases, with 7 bases left in between. Looked up from germline, CDR1 is SGHRS and CDR2 is YFSETQ. This CDR3 has 14 amino acids. The CDR3 coding sequence is TGCGCCAGCAGCACGGGGACGAACACCGGGGAGCTGTTTTTT. Its protein is CASSTGTNTGELFF.

The V gene is TRBV2, the J gene TRBJ1-2, with D hard to call. The V end was cut by 2 bases, the J end by 4 bases, with 8 bases between. Germline assignment: CDR1 SNHLY and CDR2 FYNNEI. The length of the CDR3 is 13 residues. The DNA of the CDR3 is TGTGCCAGCAGTGAACAGAAAAGCTATGGCTACACCTTC. Protein product: CASSEQKSYGYTF. Full variable domain (missing parts from reference TRBV2 and TRBJ1-2): EPEVTQTPSHQVTQMGQEVILRCVPISNHLYFYWYRQILGQKVEFLVSFYNNEISEKSEIFDDQFSVERPDGSNFTLKIRSTKLEDSAMYFCASSEQKSYGYTFGSGTRLTVV.

This clone was counted once. This chain links TRBV11-2 with TRBJ1-6; D may be TRBD1 (5 bases). This CDR3 contains 15 residues. The germline CDR1 and CDR2 sequences are SGHAT and FQNNGV. Trimming left V 1 base short and J 6 bases short, with 10 bases between. The CDR3 nucleotides read TGTGCCAGCAGCTTAGGGCGGGGGGGTAATTCACCCCTCCACTTT. Translated: CASSLGRGGNSPLHF.

The gene calls are TRBV19 and TRBJ1-5; D not resolved. Germline V CDR1 and CDR2: LNHDA, SQIVND (reference sequence). CDR3 size: 13 residues. Trimming took off 0 bases at V and 6 bases at J, with 6 bases between the two ends. CDR3 in DNA: TGTGCCAGTAGTATAGATAGTTTTCAGCCCCAGCATTTT. It is translated as CASSIDSFQPQHF.

This rearrangement joins TRBV28 to TRBJ2-1; 9 bases match TRBD2. Trimming cost V 4 bases and J 8 bases; bases outside gene matches: 18. Germline values: CDR1 MDHEN, CDR2 SYDVKM. The CDR3 covers 18 residues. CDR3 DNA sequence: TGTGCCAGCAGTTCTTATGGCCCCGCGAGCGGGAGGTCATATGAGCAGTTCTTC. It specifies CASSSYGPASGRSYEQFF. The entire variable domain, with the rest obtained from reference TRBV28 and TRBJ2-1, is as follows: DVKVTQSSRYLVKRTGEKVFLECVQDMDHENMFWYRQDPGLGLRLIYFSYDVKMKEKGDIPEGYSVSREKKERFSLILESASTNQTSMYLCASSSYGPASGRSYEQFFGPGTRLTVL.

V is TRBV29-1 and J is TRBJ2-3, with 8 bases matching TRBD1. Germline V lookup: CDR1 SQVTM, CDR2 ANQGSEA. This CDR3 comprises 15 residues. The V gene end was trimmed by 6 bases and the J gene end by 3 bases; junction bases not matched to a gene: 11. The CDR3 sequence: CSVEPRTGNTDTQYF. CDR3 bases: TGCAGCGTAGAGCCTCGGACAGGGAATACAGATACGCAGTATTTT.

The J gene is TRBJ2-5, the V gene TRBV7-3; tentatively, D is TRBD2 (5 bases). This CDR3 contains 15 residues. Per the germline V gene, CDR1 is SGHTA and CDR2 is FQGTGA. V lost 1 base to trimming and J lost 3 bases, with 12 bases between them. CDR3 sequence (DNA): TGTGCCAGCAGCTTAATGCCTAGCTCTAAAGAGACCCAGTACTTC. The encoded protein is CASSLMPSSKETQYF. The full variable domain, with the rest looked up from reference TRBV7-3 and TRBJ2-5, is GAGVSQTPSNKVTEKGKYVELRCDPISGHTALYWYRQSLGQGPEFLIYFQGTGAADDSGLPNDRFFAVRPEGSVSTLKIQRTERGDSAVYLCASSLMPSSKETQYFGPGTRLLVL.

The chain has TRBV6-6 and TRBJ2-1; 11 bases agree with TRBD2. With 10 bases clipped from V and 7 bases from J, the junction kept 9 bases outside the gene matches. Germline V gene sequence: CDR1 MNHNY, CDR2 SVGAGI (reference sequence). The CDR3 consists of 14 residues. The CDR3 DNA is TGTGCCACTATAGCGGGAGGGCCTGAAAATGAGCAGTTCTTC. Residues: CATIAGGPENEQFF.

J is TRBJ2-2 and V is TRBV4-3; D gene uncertain. The CDR3 extends over 15 amino acids. V lost 1 base and J 0 bases, leaving 6 bases between the germline ends. Looked up from germline, CDR1 is LGHNA and CDR2 is YSLEER. CDR3 sequence reads: CASSQGVANTGELFF. The CDR3 coding sequence is TGCGCCAGCAGCCAAGGAGTCGCGAACACCGGGGAGCTGTTTTTT.

As to this clone: This sample also contains other DNA sequences that code for the same CDR3. V usage is TRBV4-3 and J usage is TRBJ2-1; 9 positions agree with TRBD2. V lost 4 bases to trimming and J lost 3 bases; unmatched junction nucleotides: 4. Germline lookup yields CDR1 LGHNA and CDR2 YSLEER. The CDR3 is 15 residues long. The CDR3 bases are TGCGCCAGCAGCCTTGGCGGGGGGGTCTACAATGAGCAGTTCTTC. Protein: CASSLGGGVYNEQFF.

This sequence joins TRBV5-8 and TRBJ1-4, with 7 bases matching TRBD1. The CDR3 runs to 16 residues. Trimming at V came to 4 bases and at J to 0 bases, leaving 6 bases not matched to a gene. The germline gives CDR1 SGHTS, CDR2 YDEGEE. CDR3: CASSMGQTATNEKLFF. The CDR3 coding sequence is TGTGCCAGCAGCATGGGACAGACTGCAACTAATGAAAAACTGTTTTTT.

For this clone: A read error may produce the germline difference seen at one junction end. The chain couples TRBV3-1 (or the pseudogene TRBV3-2) to TRBJ2-1; D call uncertain. The CDR3 extends over 13 amino acids. Per germline, CDR1 LGHDT and CDR2 YNNKEL (reference sequence). The CDR3 coding sequence is TGTGCCAGCAGCCAAGTATCCGTCACCCCGGTTGTCTTC. It yields the protein CASSQVSVTPVVF.

The CDR3 DNA reads TGTGCCAGCCACGAAGGGGACAGGGAAAGTCAGCCCCAGCATTTT. Amino acids: CASHEGDRESQPQHF. The chain combines TRBV28 with TRBJ1-5, with 9 bases aligning to TRBD1. This CDR3 is 15 amino acids long. After removal of 8 bases from V and 6 bases from J, the junction contained 11 bases not matched to a gene. CDR1 and CDR2 from the germline V gene are MDHEN and SYDVKM.